This TCR beta chain was obtained from a study of OX40 agonist ivuxolimab in advanced cancers. Background on the study: Patient treatment consisted of intravenous ivuxolimab administration every 2 weeks at 0.01 to 10 mg/kg. Patients receiving dose escalation had hepatocellular carcinoma, melanoma, renal cell or head and neck cancer.

The data were produced by immunoSEQ multiplex PCR, yet TCRdb's version contains in-frame clones alone and is incomplete. The profile shows some 70,000 clones, 88% of them singletons. Trimming cost V 3 bases and J 2 bases; bases outside gene matches: 8. Germline V gene sequence: CDR1 ENHRY, CDR2 SYGVKD. The CDR3 is made up of 18 amino acids. Patients were excluded for autoimmune disease history or systemic immunosuppression. Source: CD4+ or CD8+ T cells sorted from blood, taken in a trial of the OX40 agonist ivuxolimab. This chain joins TRBV10-3 and TRBJ2-7; 15 bases map to TRBD2. The clonotype comes from an adult with an advanced solid tumor such as melanoma, head and neck, liver or kidney cancer. The DNA for the CDR3 is TGTGCCATCAGTGATGGACTAGCGGGAGGGCCAGGGACCTACGAGCAGTACTTC. Translation: CAISDGLAGGPGTYEQYF.